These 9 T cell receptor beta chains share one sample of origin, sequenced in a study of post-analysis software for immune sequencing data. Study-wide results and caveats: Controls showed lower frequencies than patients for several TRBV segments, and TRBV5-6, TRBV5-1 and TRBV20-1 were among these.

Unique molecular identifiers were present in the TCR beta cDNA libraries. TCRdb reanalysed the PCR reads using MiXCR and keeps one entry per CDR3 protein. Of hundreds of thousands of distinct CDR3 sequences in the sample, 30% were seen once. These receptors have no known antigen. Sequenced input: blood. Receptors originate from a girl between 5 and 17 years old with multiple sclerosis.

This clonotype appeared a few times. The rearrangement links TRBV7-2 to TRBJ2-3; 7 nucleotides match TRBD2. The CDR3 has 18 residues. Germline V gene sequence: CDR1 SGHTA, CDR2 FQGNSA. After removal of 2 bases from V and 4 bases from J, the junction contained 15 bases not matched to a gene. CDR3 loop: CASSLRGLAKRGSDTQYF. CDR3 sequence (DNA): TGTGCCAGCAGCTTACGGGGGTTGGCCAAGCGGGGATCAGATACGCAGTATTTT.

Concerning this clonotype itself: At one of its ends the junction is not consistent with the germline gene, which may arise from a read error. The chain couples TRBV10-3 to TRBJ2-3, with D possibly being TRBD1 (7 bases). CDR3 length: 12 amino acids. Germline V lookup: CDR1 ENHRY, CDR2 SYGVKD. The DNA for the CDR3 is TGTACCATCGGAGGGGGCGCAGATGCGCAGTATTTT. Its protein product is CTIGGGADAQYF.

CDR3 residues: CASSLAIFRTTSSGANVLTF. Here the CDR3 DNA reads TGTGCCAGCAGCTTAGCCATTTTCCGGACGACAAGCTCTGGGGCCAACGTCCTGACTTTC. This chain connects TRBV7-8 to TRBJ2-6; D uncertain. The CDR3 contains 20 residues. The germline V gene encodes CDR1 SGHVS and CDR2 FQNEAQ. Trimming removed 0 bases at V and 0 bases at J, with 18 bases between.

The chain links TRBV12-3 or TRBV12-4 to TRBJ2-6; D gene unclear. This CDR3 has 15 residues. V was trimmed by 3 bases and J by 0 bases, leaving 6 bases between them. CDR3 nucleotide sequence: TGTGCCAGCAGTTTTTTCCGCTCTGGGGCCAACGTCCTGACTTTC. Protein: CASSFFRSGANVLTF.

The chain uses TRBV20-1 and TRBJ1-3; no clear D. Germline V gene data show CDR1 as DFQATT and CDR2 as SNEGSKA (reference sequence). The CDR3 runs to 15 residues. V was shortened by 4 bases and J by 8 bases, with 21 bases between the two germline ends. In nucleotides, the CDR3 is TGCAGTGCTACCCCTCCGGGAGCCATTCGCGACACCATATATTTT. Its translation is CSATPPGAIRDTIYF.

The DNA of the CDR3 is TGTGCCAGCAGCGATACGCGACAGGGGCGGCAGTACTTC. This sequence encodes CASSDTRQGRQYF. The chain employs TRBV6-5 and TRBJ2-5, with 8 bases identical to TRBD1. Looked up from germline, CDR1 is MNHEY and CDR2 is SVGAGI. After removal of 6 bases from V and 11 bases from J, the junction contained 11 bases not matched to a gene. The CDR3 has 13 amino acids.

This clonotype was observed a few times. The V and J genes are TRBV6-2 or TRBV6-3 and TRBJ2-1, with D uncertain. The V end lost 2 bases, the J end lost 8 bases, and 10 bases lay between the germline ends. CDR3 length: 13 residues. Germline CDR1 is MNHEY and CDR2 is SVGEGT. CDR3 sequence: CASSYGLQYEQFF. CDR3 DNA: TGTGCCAGCAGTTACGGGCTCCAGTATGAGCAGTTCTTC.

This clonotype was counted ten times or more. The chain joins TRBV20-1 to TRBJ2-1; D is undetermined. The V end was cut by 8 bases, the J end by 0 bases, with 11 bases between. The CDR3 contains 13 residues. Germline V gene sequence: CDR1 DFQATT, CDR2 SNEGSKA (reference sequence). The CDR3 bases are TGCAGTCCCCGGCAGAACTCCTACAATGAGCAGTTCTTC. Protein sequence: CSPRQNSYNEQFF.

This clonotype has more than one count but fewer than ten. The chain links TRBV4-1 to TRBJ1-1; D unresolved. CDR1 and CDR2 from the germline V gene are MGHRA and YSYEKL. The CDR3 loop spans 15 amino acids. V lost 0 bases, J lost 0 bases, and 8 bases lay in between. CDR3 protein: CASSQELAVNTEAFF. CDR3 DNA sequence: TGCGCCAGCAGCCAAGAGTTAGCAGTGAACACTGAAGCTTTCTTT.